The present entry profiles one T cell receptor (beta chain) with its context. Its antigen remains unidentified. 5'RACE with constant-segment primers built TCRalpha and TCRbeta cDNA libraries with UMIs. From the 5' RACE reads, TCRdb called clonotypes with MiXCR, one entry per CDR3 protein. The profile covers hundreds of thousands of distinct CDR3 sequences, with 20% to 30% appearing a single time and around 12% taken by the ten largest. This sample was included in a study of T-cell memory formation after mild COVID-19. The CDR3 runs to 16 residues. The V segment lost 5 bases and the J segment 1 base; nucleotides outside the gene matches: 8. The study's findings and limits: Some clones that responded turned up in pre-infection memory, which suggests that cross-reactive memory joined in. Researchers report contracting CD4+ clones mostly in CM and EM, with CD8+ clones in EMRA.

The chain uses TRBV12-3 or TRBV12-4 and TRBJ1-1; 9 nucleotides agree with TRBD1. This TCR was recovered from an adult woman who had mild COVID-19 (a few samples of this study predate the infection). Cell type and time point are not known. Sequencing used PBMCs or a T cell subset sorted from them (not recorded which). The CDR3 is CASSPLDRGTNTEAFF. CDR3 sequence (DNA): TGTGCCAGCAGTCCCCTGGACAGGGGAACGAACACTGAAGCTTTCTTT.